This T cell receptor (beta chain) came from a study of blood T cell repertoires in COVID-19. Study summary: Whether acute or convalescent, the COVID-19 samples came from the United States, Italy and Spain. PBMCs, B-cell-depleted T cells, or T cells provided the cDNA or gDNA that made up the material.

After removal of 1 base from V and 7 bases from J, the junction contained 9 bases not matched to a gene. The CDR3 spans 17 residues. In germline, CDR1 is SGHVS, CDR2 FNYEAQ. Per the original data handling: Nucleated cell counts were estimated from reference gene primer amplification. TCRdb keeps only in-frame clones here, not all; method: immunoSEQ multiplex PCR. V, J and clone size derive from that table, while D and trimming were established from the DNA sequence. Among roughly 90,000 clones, 90% were seen once, and the ten largest hold about 1.6%. This clone was detected once. This rearrangement joins TRBV7-6 to TRBJ2-7; 14 bases agree with TRBD2. Sequencing was carried out using peripheral blood. The TCR sequence derives from a human donor with active COVID-19. The donor label of this sample is uncertain. For the CDR3, the DNA is TGTGCCAGCAGCTTAGTAGGGACTAGCGGGGGCCCGTCAGAGCAGTACTTC. This sequence encodes CASSLVGTSGGPSEQYF.